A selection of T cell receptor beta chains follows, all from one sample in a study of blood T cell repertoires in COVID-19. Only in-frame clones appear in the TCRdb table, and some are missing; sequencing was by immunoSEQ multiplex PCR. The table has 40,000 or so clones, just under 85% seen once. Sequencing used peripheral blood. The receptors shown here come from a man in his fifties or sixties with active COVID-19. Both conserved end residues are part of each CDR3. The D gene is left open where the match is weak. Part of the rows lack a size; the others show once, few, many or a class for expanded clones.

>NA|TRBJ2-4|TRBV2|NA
TGTGCCAGCAGTGAATTCCTAGCCAAAAACATTCAGTACTTC
CASSEFLAKNIQYF
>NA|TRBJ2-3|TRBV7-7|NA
TGTGCCAGCAGCTTAGGTGGTAGCGGAACAGATACGCAGTATTTT
CASSLGGSGTDTQYF
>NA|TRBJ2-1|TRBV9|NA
TGTGCCAGCAGCGTAGGTTGGAGCTTCAGTTACAATGAGCAGTTCTTC
CASSVGWSFSYNEQFF
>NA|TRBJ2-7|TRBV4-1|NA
TGCGCCAGCAGCCAAGAGTTCGGTGACTCCTACGAGCAGTACTTC
CASSQEFGDSYEQYF
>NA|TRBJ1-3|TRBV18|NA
TGTGCCAGCTCACCGAGGCAGGGTGGAAACACCATATATTTT
CASSPRQGGNTIYF
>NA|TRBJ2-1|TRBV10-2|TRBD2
TGCGCCAGCGCCGGGGGGGGAAACTACAATGAGCAGTTCTTC
CASAGGGNYNEQFF
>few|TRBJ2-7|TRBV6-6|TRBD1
TGTGCCAGCAGTTACCCCGGGACAGGGCGGAACGAGCAGTACTTC
CASSYPGTGRNEQYF
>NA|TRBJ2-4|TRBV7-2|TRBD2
TGTGCCAGCAAGACTAGCGGGGGTACTGGGGTCAAAAACATTCAGTACTTC
CASKTSGGTGVKNIQYF
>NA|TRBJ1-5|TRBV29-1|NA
TGCAGCGTTGGGGACACTAGCAATCAGCCCCAGCATTTT
CSVGDTSNQPQHF
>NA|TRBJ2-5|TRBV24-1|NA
TGTGCCACCAGTGACCCACGGACAGCAGAGACCCAGTACTTC
CATSDPRTAETQYF
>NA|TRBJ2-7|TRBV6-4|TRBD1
TGTGCCAGCAGGAGGATAGGGGGCGCTTACGAGCAGTACTTC
CASRRIGGAYEQYF
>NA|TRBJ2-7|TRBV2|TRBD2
TGTGCCAGCAGTGAAAGGCTAGCGGGGAGGTACGAGCAGTACTTC
CASSERLAGRYEQYF
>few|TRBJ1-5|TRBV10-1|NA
TGCGCCAGCAGAGTGGGCAAAGGCAATCAGCCCCAGCATTTT
CASRVGKGNQPQHF
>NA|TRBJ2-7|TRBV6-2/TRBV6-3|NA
TGTGCCAGCAGTTACTGGGGCAGGGGCAACGAGCAGTACTTC
CASSYWGRGNEQYF
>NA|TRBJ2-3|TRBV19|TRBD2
TGTGCCAGTAGTAAGACTAGCGGAGGTGTGTCAGATACGCAGTATTTT
CASSKTSGGVSDTQYF
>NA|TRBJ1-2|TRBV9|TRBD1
TGTGCCAGCAGTCGACAGGGTCAGAGCTATGGCTACACCTTC
CASSRQGQSYGYTF
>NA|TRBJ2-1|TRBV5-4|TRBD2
TGTGCCAGCAGCTTGGACGGGGGGGCAGGTGAGCAGTTCTTC
CASSLDGGAGEQFF
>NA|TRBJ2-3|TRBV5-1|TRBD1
TGCGCCAGCGCCGCGCAGGGGACAGGGGCCACAGATACGCAGTATTTT
CASAAQGTGATDTQYF
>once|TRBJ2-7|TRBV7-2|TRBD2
TGTGCCAGCAGCTTATCTAGCGGGGGCTACTACGAGCAGTACTTC
CASSLSSGGYYEQYF
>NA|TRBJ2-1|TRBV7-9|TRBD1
TGTGCCAGCAGCGCGCAAGCCCGGACAGGGGGGCACAATGAGCAGTTCTTC
CASSAQARTGGHNEQFF
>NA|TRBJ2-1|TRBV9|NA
TGTGCCAGCAGCGTAGTAGGAGGGGGCAGTATCAATGAGCAGTTCTTC
CASSVVGGGSINEQFF
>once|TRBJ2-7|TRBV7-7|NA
TGTGCCAGCAGCACGGACTCGTACGGCGAGCAGTACTTC
CASSTDSYGEQYF
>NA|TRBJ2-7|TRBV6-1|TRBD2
TGTGCCAGCAGTGATTTTTATACCCTAGGCGGGGGGGCTTACGAGCAGTACTTC
CASSDFYTLGGGAYEQYF
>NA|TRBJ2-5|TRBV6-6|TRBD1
TGTGCCAGCAGTTCAAGACAGGGTCATTTGGAGACCCAGTACTTC
CASSSRQGHLETQYF
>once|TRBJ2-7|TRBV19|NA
TGTGCCAGTAGGACCCGGCACAGGCCCACCTACGAGCAGTACTTC
CASRTRHRPTYEQYF
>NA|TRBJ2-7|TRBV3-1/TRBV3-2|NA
TGTGCCAGCAGCCAAGGACAGCTCTCCTACGAGCAGTACTTC
CASSQGQLSYEQYF
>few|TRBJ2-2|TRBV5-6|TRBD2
TGTGCCAGCAGCTTGGGACTAGCGACCGGGGAGCTGTTTTTT
CASSLGLATGELFF
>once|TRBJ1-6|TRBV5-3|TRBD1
TGTGCCAGAAGCCTAACCGACAGGGGTGGACCCCTCCACTTT
CARSLTDRGGPLHF
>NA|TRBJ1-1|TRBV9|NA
TGTGCCAGCAGCCCCCGTTGGGGGGAGGGAGCTGAAGCTTTCTTT
CASSPRWGEGAEAFF
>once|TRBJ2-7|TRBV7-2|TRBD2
TGTGCCAGCAGCAACGGGGGGAGCTCCTACGAGCAGTACTTC
CASSNGGSSYEQYF
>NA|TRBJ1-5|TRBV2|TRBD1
TGTGCCAGCAGTGATGGACAGGGGGCTCAGCCCCAGCATTTT
CASSDGQGAQPQHF
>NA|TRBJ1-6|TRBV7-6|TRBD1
TGTGCCAGCAGCTTATGGACAGGGTCACCCCTCCACTTT
CASSLWTGSPLHF